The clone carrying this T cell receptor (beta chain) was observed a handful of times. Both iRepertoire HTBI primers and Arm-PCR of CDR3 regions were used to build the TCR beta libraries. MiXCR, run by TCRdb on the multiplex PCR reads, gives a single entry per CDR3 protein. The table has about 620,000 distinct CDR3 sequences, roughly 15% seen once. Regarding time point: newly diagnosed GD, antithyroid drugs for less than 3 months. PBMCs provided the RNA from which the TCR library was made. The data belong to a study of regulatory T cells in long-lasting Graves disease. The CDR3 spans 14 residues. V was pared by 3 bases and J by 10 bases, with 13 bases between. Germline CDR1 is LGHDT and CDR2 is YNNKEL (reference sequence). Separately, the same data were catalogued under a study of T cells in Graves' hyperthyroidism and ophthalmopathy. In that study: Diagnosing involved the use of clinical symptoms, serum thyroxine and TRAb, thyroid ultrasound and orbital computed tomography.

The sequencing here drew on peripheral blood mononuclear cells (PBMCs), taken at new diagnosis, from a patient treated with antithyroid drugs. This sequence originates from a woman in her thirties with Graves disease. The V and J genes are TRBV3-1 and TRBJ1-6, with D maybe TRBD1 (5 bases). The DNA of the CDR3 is TGTGCCAGCAGCCAGGAGGGGTTTCAATCACCCCTCCACTTT. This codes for CASSQEGFQSPLHF.